This T cell receptor beta chain is from a study of human T cells and chemical hapten exposure (dated by TCRdb to about 2021). Study-level background: For sensitization, 2% DPC in acetone was applied to an approximately 2 cm by approximately 2 cm area of upper inner arm skin. Throughout the study period of around 25 weeks, patients also received therapeutic DPC doses to the scalp every week. Patch testing was done on the upper back using Finn chambers containing 0.01% DPC, and results were scored after 6 days according to International Contact Dermatitis Research Group standards. Alopecia areata with under or over 50% scalp involvement, alopecia totalis and alopecia universalis were represented in the patient cohort, which was mostly female. Libraries were combined into a pool for sequencing, and differences in TCR yield between samples came mainly from small differences in library volumes within the pool. In alopecia patients, the study followed how the peripheral blood TCR repertoire changed in vivo over primary and secondary sensitization to diphenylcyclopropenone (DPC), a hapten. Blood samples were taken from patients before sensitization (week 0) and then at 2, 6 and about 24 weeks after DPC sensitization. Blood for TCR sequencing was provided by twenty-nine alopecia patients at one to four time points (pre-sensitization, 2, 6 and 24 weeks).

The time point label here, explained by the study, means: pre-sensitization, week 0. The treatment or condition label corresponds to: therapeutic diphenylcyclopropenone sensitization with weekly scalp DPC. At each patch-test visit, blood was drawn before the patch test was applied. Patients were eligible if aged 18 to 70, diagnosed with alopecia and judged suitable for DPC therapy, and pregnant patients were excluded. Unfractionated whole blood was collected in Tempus Blood RNA tubes, and total RNA was extracted from that blood. Libraries were constructed by RACE. Reads for this sample came from a NextSeq 500. Library preparation attached unique molecular identifiers to individual cDNA molecules for quantitative, reproducible TCR counting. From each blood RNA sample, both TCR alpha and TCR beta chains were sequenced. On the authors' methods: A median of approximately 96,000 TCRs per sample was observed, with a range of 23,224 to 690,600. V, J and CDR3 annotation of the TCR reads was performed with the Decombinator software suite. For PS versus PT1 abundance plots, all samples were subsampled to the same number of TCRs (28,000). Expanded TCRs were defined as absent before sensitization and observed at least eight times at the 2-week time point. In-frame beta chains were kept once TCRdb had trimmed the public reads at Q25 with fastp and called clones with MiXCR. Rows matching on CDR3 protein sequence are summarized as one entry with the most common DNA and genes. TCRdb, not the authors, supplied the V and J calls. Across this sample there are about 120,000 distinct CDR3 sequences, with 13% seen only once. The top ten clonotypes cover 2.5% to 3.5% of the sample.

CDR1 and CDR2, looked up from the germline V gene (reference sequence), are GTSNPN and SVGIG. V sheds 0 bases and J sheds 1 base, leaving 6 bases between their ends. The CDR3 holds 13 amino acids from the cysteine to the phenylalanine. The DNA shown is the 39-base CDR3, in frame from base 1. Worth noting for this clonotype: Its antigen target is currently unknown. No quality values exist for individual bases; no much larger clone is one base distant.

The paper's findings and limits, for the study overall: Significantly more large CDR3 similarity clusters were formed by expanded TCRs than by pre-sensitization or healthy control sets, consistent with antigen-driven responses. The number of PT1 expanded TCRs positively correlated with patch test score, significant at thresholds 8, 16 and 32 but not 4. Repeated subsampling changed both the strength of the expansion versus patch-test correlation and the threshold at which that correlation became significant. No change with DPC sensitization was found in the number of TCRs above 1 in 1000 frequency, and no evidence of global repertoire structure alterations was found. All patients had alopecia, a presumed autoimmune disease, so their immune response might differ from that of healthy individuals.

The clonotype comes from a woman aged 18-29 years with alopecia areata. Some clones in this sample may be carry-over from other donors' samples. The sequences come from whole blood, collected in connection with sensitization to the hapten diphenylcyclopropenone (DPC). Here the chain combines TRBV30 and TRBJ1-1, with the D gene too uncertain to name. The bases read TGTGCCTGGAGTGTAACAGAGAACACTGAAGCTTTCTTT. It specifies CAWSVTENTEAFF.